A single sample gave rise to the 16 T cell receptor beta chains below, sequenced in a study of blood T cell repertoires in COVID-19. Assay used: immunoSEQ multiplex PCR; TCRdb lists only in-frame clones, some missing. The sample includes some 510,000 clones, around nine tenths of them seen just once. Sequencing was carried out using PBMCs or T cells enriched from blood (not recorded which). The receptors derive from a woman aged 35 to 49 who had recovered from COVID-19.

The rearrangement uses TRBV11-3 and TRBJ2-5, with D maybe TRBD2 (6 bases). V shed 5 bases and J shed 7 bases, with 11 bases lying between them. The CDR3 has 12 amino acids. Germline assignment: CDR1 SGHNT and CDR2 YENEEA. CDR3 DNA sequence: TGTGCCAGCAGCCCCATGGGGGGGACCCAGTACTTC. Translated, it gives CASSPMGGTQYF.

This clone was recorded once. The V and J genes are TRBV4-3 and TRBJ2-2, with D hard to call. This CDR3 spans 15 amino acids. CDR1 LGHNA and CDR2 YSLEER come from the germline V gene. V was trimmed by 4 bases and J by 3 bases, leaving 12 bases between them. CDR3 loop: CASSRVPADTGELFF. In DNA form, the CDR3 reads TGCGCCAGCAGCCGGGTCCCGGCGGACACCGGGGAGCTGTTTTTT.

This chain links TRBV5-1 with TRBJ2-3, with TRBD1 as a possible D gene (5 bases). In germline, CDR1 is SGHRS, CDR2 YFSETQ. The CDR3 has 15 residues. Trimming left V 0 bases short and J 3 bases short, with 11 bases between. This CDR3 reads CASSLDPRGTDTQYF. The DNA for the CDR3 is TGCGCCAGCAGCTTGGATCCAAGGGGAACAGATACGCAGTATTTT.

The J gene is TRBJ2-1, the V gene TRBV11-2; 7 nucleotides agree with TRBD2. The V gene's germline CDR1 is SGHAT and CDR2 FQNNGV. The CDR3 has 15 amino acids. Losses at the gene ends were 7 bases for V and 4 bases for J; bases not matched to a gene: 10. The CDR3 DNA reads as TGTGCCAGCATCCTTGGTGGGGGGGGTTACAATGAGCAGTTCTTC. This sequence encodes CASILGGGGYNEQFF.

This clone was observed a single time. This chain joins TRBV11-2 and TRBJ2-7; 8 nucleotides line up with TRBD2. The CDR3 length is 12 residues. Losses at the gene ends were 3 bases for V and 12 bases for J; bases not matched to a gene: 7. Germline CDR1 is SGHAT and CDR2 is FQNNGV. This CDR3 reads CASSFGTRDLYF. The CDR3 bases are TGTGCCAGCAGCTTCGGGACTAGGGACCTGTACTTC. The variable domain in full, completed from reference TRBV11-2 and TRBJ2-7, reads EAGVAQSPRYKIIEKRQSVAFWCNPISGHATLYWYQQILGQGPKLLIQFQNNGVVDDSQLPKDRFSAERLKGVDSTLKIQPAKLEDSAVYLCASSFGTRDLYFGPGTRLTVT.

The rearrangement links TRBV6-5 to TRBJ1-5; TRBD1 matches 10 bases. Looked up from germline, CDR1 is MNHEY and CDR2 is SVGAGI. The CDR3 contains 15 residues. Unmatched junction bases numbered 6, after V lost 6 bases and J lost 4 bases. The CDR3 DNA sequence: TGTGCCAGCAGCTTGGGACAGGGGCTAAATCAGCCCCAGCATTTT. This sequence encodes CASSLGQGLNQPQHF.

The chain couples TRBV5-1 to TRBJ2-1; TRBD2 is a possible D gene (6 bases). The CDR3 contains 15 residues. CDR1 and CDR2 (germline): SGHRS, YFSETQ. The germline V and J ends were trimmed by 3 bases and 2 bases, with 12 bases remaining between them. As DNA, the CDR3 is TGCGCCAGCAGCTCAAAAGCGGGTACCTACAATGAGCAGTTCTTC. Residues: CASSSKAGTYNEQFF.

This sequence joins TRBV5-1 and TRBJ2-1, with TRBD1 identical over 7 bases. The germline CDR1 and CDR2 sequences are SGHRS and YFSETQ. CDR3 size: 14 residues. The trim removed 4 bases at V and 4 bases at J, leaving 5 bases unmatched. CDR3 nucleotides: TGCGCCAGCAGCCCAGGGGGTGCTTACAATGAGCAGTTCTTC. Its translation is CASSPGGAYNEQFF.

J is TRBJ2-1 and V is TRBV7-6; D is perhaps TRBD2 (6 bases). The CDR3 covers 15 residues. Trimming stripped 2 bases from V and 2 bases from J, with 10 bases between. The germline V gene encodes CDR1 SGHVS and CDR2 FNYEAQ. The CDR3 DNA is TGTGCCAGCAGCTTATTGACGGGAGCCTACAATGAGCAGTTCTTC. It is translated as CASSLLTGAYNEQFF.

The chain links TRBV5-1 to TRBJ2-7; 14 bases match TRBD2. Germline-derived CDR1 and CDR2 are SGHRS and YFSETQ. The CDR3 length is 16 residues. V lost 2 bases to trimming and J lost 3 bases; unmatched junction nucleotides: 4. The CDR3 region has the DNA TGCGCCAGCAGCTTTGGCGGGACTAGCGGGAGCTACGAGCAGTACTTC. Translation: CASSFGGTSGSYEQYF. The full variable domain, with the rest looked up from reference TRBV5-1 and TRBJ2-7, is KAGVTQTPRYLIKTRGQQVTLSCSPISGHRSVSWYQQTPGQGLQFLFEYFSETQRNKGNFPGRFSGRQFSNSRSEMNVSTLELGDSALYLCASSFGGTSGSYEQYFGPGTRLTVT.

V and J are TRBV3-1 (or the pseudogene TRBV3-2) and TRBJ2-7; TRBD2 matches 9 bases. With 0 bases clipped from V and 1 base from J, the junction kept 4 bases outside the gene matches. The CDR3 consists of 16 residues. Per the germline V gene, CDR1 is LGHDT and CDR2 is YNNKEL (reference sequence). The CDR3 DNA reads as TGTGCCAGCAGCCAAGATGGGGGACTAGCTTCCTACGAGCAGTACTTC. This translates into CASSQDGGLASYEQYF.

The chain's CDR3 is CASSNRGHTATQYF. Here the CDR3 DNA reads TGTGCCAGTAGTAACAGGGGGCACACAGCGACCCAGTACTTC. The chain combines TRBV19 with TRBJ2-5, with TRBD1 identical over 9 bases. CDR1 is LNHDA and CDR2 is SQIVND in the germline V gene (reference sequence). CDR3 length equals 14 residues. V was clipped by 4 bases and J by 7 bases; unmatched bases: 7.

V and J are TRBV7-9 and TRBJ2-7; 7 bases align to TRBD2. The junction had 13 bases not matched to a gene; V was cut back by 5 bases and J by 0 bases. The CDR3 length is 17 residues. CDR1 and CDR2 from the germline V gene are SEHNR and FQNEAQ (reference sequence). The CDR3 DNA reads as TGTGCCAGCAGCCCCGGGCATGGGGGGGTTTACTCCTACGAGCAGTACTTC. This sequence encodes CASSPGHGGVYSYEQYF. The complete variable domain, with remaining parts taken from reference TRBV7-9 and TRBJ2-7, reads DTGVSQNPRHKITKRGQNVTFRCDPISEHNRLYWYRQTLGQGPEFLTYFQNEAQLEKSRLLSDRFSAERPKGSFSTLEIQRTEQGDSAMYLCASSPGHGGVYSYEQYFGPGTRLTVT.

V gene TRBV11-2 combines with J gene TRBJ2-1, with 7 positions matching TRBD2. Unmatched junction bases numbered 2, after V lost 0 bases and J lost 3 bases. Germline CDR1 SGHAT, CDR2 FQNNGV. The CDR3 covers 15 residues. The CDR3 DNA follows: TGTGCCAGCAGCTTAGAACTAGCGAACTACAATGAGCAGTTCTTC. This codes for CASSLELANYNEQFF. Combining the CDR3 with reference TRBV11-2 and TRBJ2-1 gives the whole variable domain EAGVAQSPRYKIIEKRQSVAFWCNPISGHATLYWYQQILGQGPKLLIQFQNNGVVDDSQLPKDRFSAERLKGVDSTLKIQPAKLEDSAVYLCASSLELANYNEQFFGPGTRLTVL.

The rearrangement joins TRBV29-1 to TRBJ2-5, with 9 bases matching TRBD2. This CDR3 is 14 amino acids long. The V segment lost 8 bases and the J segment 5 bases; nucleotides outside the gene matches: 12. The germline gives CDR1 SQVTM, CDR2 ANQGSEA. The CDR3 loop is CSFPTSGSSETQYF. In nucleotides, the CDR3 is TGCAGCTTTCCGACTAGCGGATCCTCGGAGACCCAGTACTTC. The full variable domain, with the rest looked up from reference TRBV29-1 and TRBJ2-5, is SAVISQKPSRDICQRGTSLTIQCQVDSQVTMMFWYRQQPGQSLTLIATANQGSEATYESGFVIDKFPISRPNLTFSTLTVSNMSPEDSSIYLCSFPTSGSSETQYFGPGTRLLVL.

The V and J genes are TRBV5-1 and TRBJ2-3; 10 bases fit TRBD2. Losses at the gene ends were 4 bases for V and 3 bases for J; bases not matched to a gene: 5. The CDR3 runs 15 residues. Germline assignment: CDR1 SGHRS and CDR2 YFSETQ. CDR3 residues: CASSVTSGKTDTQYF. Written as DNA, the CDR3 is TGCGCCAGCAGCGTAACTAGCGGGAAGACAGATACGCAGTATTTT.